Below are 29 T cell receptor beta chains sequenced from a single sample in a study of CD8+ T cells in alopecia areata. Cells from pooled cutaneous lymph nodes were sorted by CD4, CD8alpha, NKG2D, NKG2ACE and other markers. Extracted from the samples, RNA was reverse transcribed into cDNA to serve as the sequencing template. Sequenced by immunoSEQ multiplex PCR; TCRdb stores in-frame clones only, minus some. The sample is made up of 290,000 or so clones, none counted only once. Sequenced sample: CD4+ T cells sorted from a lymph node. The receptors were sampled from a C3H/HeJ mouse with alopecia areata. The mice in this strain carry MHC haplotype H2-k.

With regard to this clone: Genes and germline are mouse. The missing CDR3 end, 4 residues past where the read stops, is filled in from the germline J gene. The rearrangement links TRBV14 to TRBJ2-3; 7 nucleotides match TRBD1. The CDR3 is made up of 14 amino acids. Germline values: CDR1 SGHDT, CDR2 FRDEAV. V lost 2 bases and J lost 2; bases outside the gene matches: 2. The CDR3 sequence: CASSFQGDAETLYF. The covered CDR3 bases are TGTGCCAGCAGTTTTCAGGGGGATGCAGAA.

A note on this clone: Gene names denote mouse genes. The CDR3 protein is CAWSLGGASNTGQLYF. The DNA read from the CDR3 is TGTGCCTGGAGTCTAGGGGGGGCCTCAAACACCGGG. This chain links TRBV31 with TRBJ2-2; 8 bases are shared with TRBD2. The read halts 4 residues ahead of the CDR3 end, with the missing end drawn from the germline J gene. CDR3 length: 16 amino acids. V was pared by 0 bases and J by 0 bases, with 3 bases of the junction left unmatched. Germline CDR1 and CDR2: GKSSPN and SITVG.

Comment on this clone: Germline and genes here are mouse. The CDR3 end is not reached by the read, which stops 4 residues before it; the germline J gene fills it in. Distinct nucleotide sequences in the sample also encode this CDR3. V and J are TRBV14 and TRBJ2-5; 11 bases agree with TRBD2. The V gene's germline CDR1 is SGHDT and CDR2 FRDEAV. The CDR3 runs to 14 residues. CDR3 amino acids: CASSRTGGRDTQYF. The CDR3 DNA, read in part, is TGTGCCAGCAGTCGGACTGGGGGGAGAGAC.

As regards this clone: Gene names and germline match the mouse. Sequencing ends 4 residues short of the CDR3 end; the germline J gene provides the rest. The chain couples TRBV13-3 to TRBJ2-7; D call uncertain. Germline values: CDR1 NNHDY, CDR2 SYVADS. The CDR3 extends over 10 amino acids. The CDR3 protein is CASSKYEQYF. Incomplete CDR3 DNA: TGTGCCAGCAGCAAATAT.

This clone has ten or more counts. All gene names here are mouse names. The read ends 4 residues early relative to the CDR3; the germline J gene fills the gap. V usage is TRBV17 and J usage is TRBJ2-1; maybe TRBD2 (7 bases). The CDR3 consists of 15 residues. CDR1 is MNHDT, CDR2 YYDKIL, per germline. V was clipped by 1 base and J by 3 bases, with 10 bases between them. CDR3 bases read: TGTGCTAGCAGTAGAGGCCGGGGGGCCTATGCT. Amino acids: CASSRGRGAYA. The full CDR3 is CASSRGRGAYAEQFF. The full variable domain, completed using reference TRBV17 and TRBJ2-1, is DTTVKQNPRYKLARVGKPVNLICSQTMNHDTMYWYQKKPNQAPKLLLFYYDKILNREADTFEKFQSSRPNNSFCSLYIGSAGLEYSAMYLCASSRGRGAYAEQFFGPGTRLTVL.

Worth noting for this clone: Gene names are the mouse ones. The read gets to within 4 residues of the CDR3 end, and the germline J gene fills in the rest. This sequence joins TRBV31 and TRBJ2-1; a possible D gene is TRBD1 (7 bases). Germline values: CDR1 GKSSPN, CDR2 SITVG. The V end was cut by 0 bases, the J end by 5 bases, with 11 bases between. CDR3 length: 14 amino acids. CDR3 sequence: CAWSLKGGDAEQFF. CDR3 DNA, as far as it was read: TGTGCCTGGAGTCTAAAAGGGGGCGATGCT.

This clone was picked up a small number of times. Genes and germline are mouse. Coverage ceases 4 residues before the CDR3 finishes, and the germline J gene fills in the end. The V call is TRBV1, the J call TRBJ2-7; 8 bases map to TRBD2. V shed 1 base, J shed 0 bases, and the junction held 2 bases outside the gene matches. The CDR3 is made up of 15 amino acids. Germline CDR1 and CDR2: NSQYPW and LRSPGD (reference sequence). CDR3 DNA (partial): TGCACCTGCAGTGCAGTGGGGGGGGCCTCCTAT. Translating it yields CTCSAVGGASY. The whole CDR3 reads CTCSAVGGASYEQYF.

This clone was counted between two and nine times. Gene names and germline refer to mouse. The CDR3: CASSDPGLGTYEQYF. CDR3 bases read: TGTGCCAGCAGTGACCCCGGACTGGGGACCTAT. The rearrangement joins TRBV13-1 to TRBJ2-7; 9 bases match TRBD2. The read finishes 4 residues shy of the CDR3 end, and the germline J gene is used to complete it. CDR1 NSHNY and CDR2 SYGAGN come from the germline V gene. The V and J ends lost 2 bases and 2 bases, in that order; junction bases with no gene match: 5. The length of the CDR3 is 15 residues.

On this clone: The genes are named according to mouse. The read halts 4 residues ahead of the CDR3 end, with the missing end drawn from the germline J gene. V is TRBV14 and J is TRBJ2-5; 9 nucleotides agree with TRBD2. CDR3 length: 15 residues. Germline V gives CDR1 SGHDT, CDR2 FRDEAV. The sequenced CDR3 bases are TGTGCCAGCAGACCTTCACTGGGGGGAAAAGAC. Encoded protein: CASRPSLGGKD. The full CDR3 protein is CASRPSLGGKDTQYF.

This clone was observed many times. Gene names refer to mouse genes. The CDR3 end falls 4 residues outside the read, so it is completed with the germline J gene. This specimen includes other DNA sequences encoding the same CDR3. The J gene is TRBJ2-3, the V gene TRBV1, with 8 bases that match TRBD2. The CDR3 sequence is 16 residues long. Trimming took 0 bases from V and 0 from J; bases not matched to a gene: 2. Germline loops: CDR1 NSQYPW, CDR2 LRSPGD (reference sequence). The CDR3: CTCSADLGGSAETLYF. Incomplete CDR3 DNA: TGCACCTGCAGTGCAGATCTGGGGGGAAGTGCAGAA.

This clone was recorded a few times. With a far larger clone one base away, a read error is the likely cause. Each gene name is a mouse one. The observed sequence ends 4 residues before the CDR3 terminus, with the missing tail filled in from the germline J gene. At the DNA level, this CDR3 is encoded by other sequences in the same sample as well. The J gene is TRBJ2-2, the V gene TRBV13-1, with a possible D match to TRBD1 (5 bases). Per germline, CDR1 NSHNY and CDR2 SYGAGN. V was cut by 2 bases and J by 0 bases, with 5 bases left in between. The CDR3 extends over 14 amino acids. The CDR3 bases that were read are TGTGCCAGCAGTGAGACAGCAAACACCGGG. This translates into CASSETANTG. From start to end, the CDR3 is CASSETANTGQLYF.

Concerning this clone: Gene names and germline match the mouse. The read ends 4 residues early relative to the CDR3; the germline J gene fills the gap. V usage is TRBV19 and J usage is TRBJ2-3; D is undetermined. Germline V CDR1 and CDR2: FNHDT, SITEND (reference sequence). Trimming stripped 1 base from V and 3 bases from J, with 9 bases between. The CDR3 is 14 residues long. The CDR3 bases that were read are TGTGCCAGCAGTATAAGAGGGTGGGCAGAA. It codes for CASSIRGWAE. The complete CDR3 reads CASSIRGWAETLYF.

This clone was seen a few times. Gene names and germline match the mouse. The CDR3 is cut off 3 residues early in the read; its end comes from the germline J gene. The chain uses TRBV31 and TRBJ1-6; 8 bases fit TRBD1. Being an ORF, TRBJ1-6 has a function that is uncertain. The CDR3 sequence is 15 residues long. V shed 0 bases, J shed 6 bases, and the junction held 4 bases outside the gene matches. The germline gives CDR1 GKSSPN, CDR2 SITVG. The CDR3 region is CAWSLETGVNSPLYF. CDR3 DNA, as far as it was read: TGTGCCTGGAGTCTCGAGACAGGGGTTAATTCGCCC.

Only a few counts were recorded for this clone. This may stem from a read error, because a much larger clone lies one nucleotide away. The genes and germline here are from mouse. The missing CDR3 end, 4 residues past where the read stops, is filled in from the germline J gene. This CDR3 is also generated by other DNA sequences in the sample. J is TRBJ2-3 and V is TRBV5, with a possible D match to TRBD1 (6 bases). There are 14 residues in the CDR3. V gave up 4 bases and J gave up 0 bases, with 8 bases separating them. Germline-derived CDR1 and CDR2 are LGHNA and YNLKQL (reference sequence). CDR3 DNA, as far as it was read: TGTGCCAGCAGCCCGGACAGTAGTGCAGAA. It specifies CASSPDSSAE. The CDR3 as a whole reads CASSPDSSAETLYF.

The sample holds a few counts of this clone. All gene names here are mouse names. Sequencing ends 4 residues short of the CDR3 end; the germline J gene provides the rest. The chain combines TRBV19 with TRBJ1-2; 7 bases are a match to TRBD1. CDR3 length equals 15 residues. The J segment lost 0 bases and the V segment lost 4 bases, leaving 6 bases of the junction unmatched. Germline values: CDR1 FNHDT, CDR2 SITEND (reference sequence). The CDR3 loop reads CASSSFGTANSDYTF. The covered CDR3 bases are TGTGCCAGCAGTTCTTTCGGGACAGCAAACTCC.

This clone was counted ten times or more. The gene names given are mouse names. From the germline J gene comes the end of the CDR3, since the read stops 4 residues before it. The chain links TRBV12-1 to TRBJ1-2; D perhaps matches TRBD1 (6 bases). Germline assignment: CDR1 SGHSN and CDR2 HYEKVE. CDR3 length equals 15 residues. V was trimmed by 0 bases and J by 0 bases, leaving 10 bases between them. CDR3 DNA (partial): TGTGCCAGCTCTCTCGGGCCAGGGGCAAACTCC. This codes for CASSLGPGANS. The complete CDR3 sequence is CASSLGPGANSDYTF. The variable domain in full, completed from reference TRBV12-1 and TRBJ1-2, reads DSGVVQSPRHIIKEKGGRSVLTCIPISGHSNVVWYQQTLGKELKFLIQHYEKVERDKGFLPSRFSVQQFDDYHSEMNMSALELEDSAMYFCASSLGPGANSDYTFGSGTRLLVI.

This clone turned up a few times. Gene and germline names: mouse. From the germline J gene comes the end of the CDR3, since the read stops 4 residues before it. This chain joins TRBV19 and TRBJ2-1; possibly TRBD1 for D (6 bases). From germline, CDR1 is FNHDT and CDR2 SITEND (reference sequence). The CDR3 contains 15 residues. V was cut by 2 bases and J by 0 bases, with 9 bases left in between. The CDR3 sequence is CASSIGTNNYAEQFF. The part of the CDR3 DNA that was read is TGTGCCAGCAGTATCGGGACAAATAACTATGCT.

The sample holds a few counts of this clone. Mouse gene names apply. The read ends 4 residues shy of where the CDR3 ends; the end is completed using the germline J gene. The chain has TRBV5 and TRBJ2-2; the match to TRBD1 covers 8 bases. This CDR3 spans 17 amino acids. Unmatched junction bases numbered 9, after V lost 4 bases and J lost 2 bases. The V gene's germline CDR1 is LGHNA and CDR2 YNLKQL (reference sequence). CDR3 DNA, as far as it was read: TGTGCCAGCAGCCCAGAGATGGACAGGGCGAACACCGGG. It codes for CASSPEMDRANTG. The CDR3, in full, reads CASSPEMDRANTGQLYF.

In its sample, this clone was seen a few times. Gene names refer to mouse genes. The read terminates 4 residues before the CDR3 end, so the remaining end is supplied by the germline J gene. Other DNA sequences within the sample encode an identical CDR3. J is TRBJ2-5 and V is TRBV5, with TRBD1 as a possible D gene (7 bases). There are 14 residues in the CDR3. Germline V lookup: CDR1 LGHNA, CDR2 YNLKQL (reference sequence). The part of the CDR3 DNA that was read is TGTGCCAGCAGCCCAAGAGGGGGCCGAGAC. Its protein is CASSPRGGRD. The entire CDR3 reads CASSPRGGRDTQYF.

This clone was found a few times. Here the gene names and germline are mouse. The read ends 4 residues before the CDR3 terminus; that terminus is restored from the germline J gene. The V and J genes are TRBV13-1 and TRBJ2-1; TRBD1 is a possible D gene (6 bases). Germline lookup yields CDR1 NSHNY and CDR2 SYGAGN. The CDR3 spans 15 residues. This CDR3 reads CASSDARAGEAEQFF. The CDR3 DNA, read in part, is TGTGCCAGCAGTGATGCACGGGCAGGGGAGGCT.

For this clone: Genes here carry mouse names. The missing CDR3 end, 4 residues past where the read stops, is filled in from the germline J gene. The sample has other DNA sequences that encode this CDR3 too. This chain links TRBV1 with TRBJ2-1; D is uncertain. This CDR3 is built from 15 residues. Germline V gene data show CDR1 as NSQYPW and CDR2 as LRSPGD (reference sequence). The V gene lost 0 bases and the J gene lost 1 base, with 7 bases spanning the gap. The CDR3 loop is CTCSADPGNYAEQFF. The part of the CDR3 DNA that was read is TGCACCTGCAGTGCAGATCCAGGAAACTATGCT.

In this sample, this clone turned up a few times. A read error may be the cause here, since a much bigger clone is one base away. Each gene name is a mouse one. The read finishes 4 residues shy of the CDR3 end, and the germline J gene is used to complete it. The sample holds other DNA sequences that translate to the same CDR3. The V call is TRBV19, the J call TRBJ2-5; the D gene is possibly TRBD1 (6 bases). Germline CDR1 and CDR2: FNHDT and SITEND (reference sequence). CDR3 length equals 12 residues. V lost 5 bases and J 3 bases, leaving 7 bases between the germline ends. CDR3 residues: CASRDRQDTQYF. Incomplete CDR3 DNA: TGTGCCAGCAGGGACAGACAAGAC.

Note on this clone: All gene names here are mouse names. The sequence runs out 4 residues before the end of the CDR3; the remainder is reconstructed from the germline J gene. This chain uses TRBV5 with TRBJ1-1; 10 nucleotides line up with TRBD1. Trimming took 2 bases from V and 1 from J; bases not matched to a gene: 4. Germline values: CDR1 LGHNA, CDR2 YNLKQL (reference sequence). CDR3 length: 16 amino acids. CDR3 loop: CASSQTRDRGNTEVFF. The CDR3 bases that were read are TGTGCCAGCAGCCAAACCCGGGACAGGGGGAACACA.

This clone came up a few times. Gene names and germline refer to mouse. The CDR3 sequence is CASRGGQGYNSPLYF. The sequenced part of the CDR3 DNA is TGTGCCAGCAGGGGGGGACAGGGTTATAATTCGCCC. This chain joins TRBV13-1 and TRBJ1-6, with TRBD1 matching 9 bases. The read terminates 3 residues before the CDR3 end, so the remaining end is supplied by the germline J gene. Being an ORF, TRBJ1-6 has a function that is uncertain. After removal of 5 bases from V and 4 bases from J, the junction contained 4 bases not matched to a gene. Germline loops: CDR1 NSHNY, CDR2 SYGAGN. The CDR3 runs to 15 residues.

In regard to this clone: Genes and germline come from the mouse. The read falls 4 residues short of the CDR3 end, and the missing part is taken from the germline J gene. V usage is TRBV13-1 and J usage is TRBJ1-1; 12 bases are a match to TRBD1. Germline CDR1 NSHNY, CDR2 SYGAGN. The CDR3 runs to 14 residues. V shed 3 bases, J shed 4 bases, and the junction held 1 base outside the gene matches. The CDR3 sequence is CASSGGQGATEVFF. CDR3 DNA (partial): TGTGCCAGCAGTGGGGGACAGGGGGCCACA.

Regarding this clone: Any gene name here is a mouse gene name. The sequenced fragment ends 4 residues before the CDR3 boundary, so the rest is inferred from the germline J gene. Other DNA sequences of this sample code for an identical CDR3. V and J are TRBV19 and TRBJ2-2; 7 positions agree with TRBD1. After removal of 2 bases from V and 3 bases from J, the junction contained 4 bases not matched to a gene. This CDR3 spans 15 amino acids. CDR1 is FNHDT, CDR2 SITEND, per germline (reference sequence). The DNA read from the CDR3 is TGTGCCAGCAGTATTCGGCAGGGGGACACCGGG. Its protein product is CASSIRQGDTG. The whole CDR3 protein is CASSIRQGDTGQLYF.

With regard to this clone: Gene names are the mouse ones. The read stops 4 residues short of the end of the CDR3; the missing end is completed from the germline J gene. This rearrangement joins TRBV31 to TRBJ2-1; 7 bases are shared with TRBD1. CDR3 length: 13 amino acids. CDR1 is GKSSPN and CDR2 is SITVG in the germline V gene. After removal of 5 bases from V and 1 base from J, the junction contained 2 bases not matched to a gene. CDR3 loop: CAWATGNYAEQFF. CDR3 bases read: TGTGCCTGGGCGACAGGGAACTATGCT.

In the case of this clone: Gene names follow the mouse nomenclature. The sequenced fragment ends 3 residues before the CDR3 boundary, so the rest is inferred from the germline J gene. V is TRBV19 and J is TRBJ1-6; D gene unclear. TRBJ1-6 is marked as an open reading frame, function uncertain. Germline V gives CDR1 FNHDT, CDR2 SITEND (reference sequence). This CDR3 has 15 residues. V was trimmed by 4 bases and J by 0 bases, leaving 8 bases between them. The CDR3 here is CASSRHVSYNSPLYF. CDR3 DNA (partial): TGTGCCAGCAGTCGACACGTTTCCTATAATTCGCCC.

As for this clone: Gene names and germline refer to mouse. The CDR3 end is not reached by the read, which stops 4 residues before it; the germline J gene fills it in. This CDR3 is also generated by other DNA sequences in the sample. The chain carries TRBV1 and TRBJ1-2; 9 bases line up with TRBD1. The ends lost 6 bases at V and 2 bases at J; junction bases unmatched: 4. Germline loops: CDR1 NSQYPW, CDR2 LRSPGD (reference sequence). The CDR3 has 14 amino acids. Here the CDR3 reads CTCSPGQGNSDYTF. The sequenced CDR3 bases are TGCACCTGCAGCCCGGGACAGGGTAACTCC.